The 4 T cell receptor beta chains presented below share a single source sample, sequenced in a study of OX40 agonist ivuxolimab in advanced cancers. Profiling relied on immunoSEQ multiplex PCR, and the TCRdb table lists in-frame clones only, not all of them. The sample comprises roughly 100,000 clones, less than 85% of which are singletons, and under 7% rests with the top ten. The source was CD4+ or CD8+ T cells sorted from blood, collected in a trial of the OX40 agonist ivuxolimab. The receptors here all came from an adult with an advanced solid tumor such as melanoma, head and neck, liver or kidney cancer.

The gene calls are TRBV19 and TRBJ2-3, with 9 bases lining up with TRBD2. J was trimmed by 4 bases and V by 3 bases; bases with no gene match: 5. The CDR3 covers 15 residues. Germline CDR1 LNHDA, CDR2 SQIVND (reference sequence). The CDR3 DNA is TGTGCCAGTAGTATGCTGAGACTAGCGGCAGATACGCAGTATTTT. Translation: CASSMLRLAADTQYF.

This chain connects TRBV6-1 to TRBJ2-2, with 8 bases identical to TRBD1. This CDR3 is built from 14 residues. The ends lost 4 bases at V and 7 bases at J; junction bases unmatched: 5. The germline V gene has CDR1 MNHNS and CDR2 SASEGT. This CDR3 is CASSVDRGSGELFF. As DNA, the CDR3 is TGTGCCAGCAGTGTCGACAGGGGAAGCGGGGAGCTGTTTTTT.

J is TRBJ2-1 and V is TRBV18; maybe TRBD2 (6 bases). Germline assignment: CDR1 KGHSH and CDR2 LQKENI. The V end lost 3 bases, the J end lost 10 bases, and 16 bases lay between the germline ends. The length of the CDR3 is 14 residues. CDR3 bases: TGTGCCAGCTCACCCGATCTCCAGGGAGGCGAGCAGTTCTTC. Its translation is CASSPDLQGGEQFF.

This clone was counted between two and nine times. The chain combines TRBV2 with TRBJ1-4; 8 nucleotides agree with TRBD1. This CDR3 is built from 16 residues. Germline V gives CDR1 SNHLY, CDR2 FYNNEI. J gave up 4 bases and V 5 bases, and 9 bases lay outside the gene matches. The CDR3 DNA reads TGTGCCAGCAGTTCCGGACAGGGCCGTAATAATGAAAAACTGTTTTTT. It is translated as CASSSGQGRNNEKLFF. Full variable domain (remainder filled in from reference TRBV2 and TRBJ1-4): EPEVTQTPSHQVTQMGQEVILRCVPISNHLYFYWYRQILGQKVEFLVSFYNNEISEKSEIFDDQFSVERPDGSNFTLKIRSTKLEDSAMYFCASSSGQGRNNEKLFFGSGTQLSVL.